The source of this T cell receptor (beta chain) is a study of monozygotic twins with inflammatory bowel disease. Remarks on this clonotype: The antigen is undetermined.

In germline, CDR1 is MNHEY, CDR2 SMNVEV (reference sequence). The CDR3 is made up of 15 amino acids. General study results and limits: Repertoire similarity was not found to differ between concordant and discordant twins, possibly from limited power.

Blood was collected, roughly 2.5 ml per donor. Total RNA from whole blood was isolated with no T cell sorting. TCRdb derives one entry per CDR3 protein from the 5' RACE reads, leaving out DNA. This specimen shows around 380,000 distinct CDR3 sequences; the ten leading clones hold approximately 2.3%. The gene calls are TRBV27 and TRBJ1-1; the D gene TCRdb calls, TRBD1, cannot be checked with no DNA. This TCR came from a human donor with ulcerative colitis or Crohn's disease, or a healthy co-twin of an affected twin (not recorded which). The specimen was blood. CDR3 sequence reads: CASSTRTGSNTEAFF.